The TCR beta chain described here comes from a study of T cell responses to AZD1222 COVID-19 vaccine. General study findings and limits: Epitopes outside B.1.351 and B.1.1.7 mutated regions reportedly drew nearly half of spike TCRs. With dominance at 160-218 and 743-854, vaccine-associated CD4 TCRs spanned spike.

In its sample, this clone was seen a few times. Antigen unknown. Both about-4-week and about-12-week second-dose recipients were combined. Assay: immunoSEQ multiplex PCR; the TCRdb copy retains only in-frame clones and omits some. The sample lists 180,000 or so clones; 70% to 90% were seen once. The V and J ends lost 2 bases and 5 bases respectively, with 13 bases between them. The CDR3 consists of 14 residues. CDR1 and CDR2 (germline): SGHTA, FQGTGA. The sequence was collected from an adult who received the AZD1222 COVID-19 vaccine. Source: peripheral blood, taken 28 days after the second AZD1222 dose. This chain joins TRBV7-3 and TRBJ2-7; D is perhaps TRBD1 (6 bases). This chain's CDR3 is CASSLGGSENEQYF. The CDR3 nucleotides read TGTGCCAGCAGCTTAGGGGGCAGTGAGAACGAGCAGTACTTC. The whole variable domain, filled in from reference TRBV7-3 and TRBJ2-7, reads GAGVSQTPSNKVTEKGKYVELRCDPISGHTALYWYRQSLGQGPEFLIYFQGTGAADDSGLPNDRFFAVRPEGSVSTLKIQRTERGDSAVYLCASSLGGSENEQYFGPGTRLTVT.